Below are 26 T cell receptor beta chains sequenced from a single sample in a study of blood T cell repertoires in COVID-19. Sequencing used immunoSEQ multiplex PCR; TCRdb keeps in-frame clones, though not all of them. The table records some 200,000 clones, 76% of them present only once. The sample comprised peripheral blood. These receptors were obtained from a woman in her forties or fifties with active or convalescent COVID-19.

The chain links TRBV4-2 to TRBJ1-4; D remains ambiguous. Trimming removed 8 bases from V and 4 bases from J, with 14 bases in between. The CDR3 consists of 14 residues. From germline, CDR1 is LGHNA and CDR2 YNFKEQ. The DNA of the CDR3 is TGTGCCAGCTCAAATCAGCAGGATAATGAAAAACTGTTTTTT. It specifies CASSNQQDNEKLFF.

The V and J genes are TRBV4-2 and TRBJ2-1, with a possible D match to TRBD1 (6 bases). The V gene's germline CDR1 is LGHNA and CDR2 YNFKEQ. V lost 6 bases and J 8 bases, leaving 14 bases between the germline ends. The length of the CDR3 is 13 residues. The CDR3 DNA sequence: TGTGCCAGCAGTTCCGATCAGGGGCATGAGCAGTTCTTC. Translation: CASSSDQGHEQFF.

With respect to this clone: A much larger clone is a single base away; this may be a read error. This rearrangement joins TRBV6-5 to TRBJ1-2, with 7 bases lining up with TRBD1. V dropped 6 bases and J dropped 2; count of bases not matched to a gene: 3. The CDR3 is made up of 13 amino acids. Germline V CDR1 and CDR2: MNHEY, SVGAGI. The CDR3 sequence is CASSQTGNYGYTF. CDR3 coding DNA: TGTGCCAGCAGCCAGACAGGGAACTATGGCTACACCTTC.

This clone was observed a few times. J is TRBJ1-1 and V is TRBV6-6; no firm D call. This CDR3 region has 15 residues. Germline V gene lookup returns CDR1 MNHNY and CDR2 SVGAGI (reference sequence). The V and J ends lost 7 bases and 4 bases respectively, with 19 bases between them. The CDR3 DNA reads as TGTGCCAGCACTCAGGAGGGAGTTCGGGCCACTGAAGCTTTCTTT. Its protein is CASTQEGVRATEAFF.

This clone appeared a few times. The V call is TRBV7-9, the J call TRBJ2-1; 7 bases are a match to TRBD1. J gave up 4 bases and V 0 bases, and 0 bases lay outside the gene matches. The CDR3 is 14 amino acids. CDR1 and CDR2 (germline): SEHNR, FQNEAQ (reference sequence). CDR3 coding DNA: TGTGCCAGCAGCTTAGCGGGACAGTACAATGAGCAGTTCTTC. Its protein is CASSLAGQYNEQFF.

The gene calls are TRBV28 and TRBJ1-1, with 7 bases matching TRBD1. Germline V gene lookup returns CDR1 MDHEN and CDR2 SYDVKM. J was trimmed by 2 bases and V by 5 bases; bases with no gene match: 14. This CDR3 region has 17 residues. The CDR3 nucleotides are TGTGCCAGCAGTCCCGACAGGGACCATCCCTTTAACACTGAAGCTTTCTTT. Its translation: CASSPDRDHPFNTEAFF.

The chain recombines TRBV28 with TRBJ1-2; no definite D call. V gave up 3 bases and J gave up 8 bases, with 10 bases separating them. Germline V gives CDR1 MDHEN, CDR2 SYDVKM. The CDR3 loop spans 12 amino acids. This CDR3 is CASSLAGLGYTF. CDR3 DNA sequence: TGTGCCAGCAGTTTGGCGGGATTGGGCTACACCTTC.

The chain employs TRBV3-1 (or the pseudogene TRBV3-2) and TRBJ2-5; the match to TRBD2 covers 10 bases. This CDR3 has 17 amino acids. Losses at the gene ends were 1 base for V and 5 bases for J; bases not matched to a gene: 10. CDR1 is LGHDT and CDR2 is YNNKEL in the germline V gene (reference sequence). CDR3 region: CASSQVELAGESETQYF. CDR3 DNA sequence: TGTGCCAGCAGCCAAGTGGAGCTAGCGGGAGAATCGGAGACCCAGTACTTC.

This clone showed up just a few times. The chain is built from TRBV18 and TRBJ1-1; 10 bases line up with TRBD1. This CDR3 spans 16 amino acids. The V gene's germline CDR1 is KGHSH and CDR2 LQKENI. With 0 bases clipped from V and 7 bases from J, the junction kept 8 bases outside the gene matches. For the CDR3, the DNA is TGTGCCAGCTCACCACCGGGGACAGGGGCGGTGATTGAAGCTTTCTTT. Its translation: CASSPPGTGAVIEAFF.

The chain couples TRBV9 to TRBJ2-3; 7 bases align to TRBD2. V shed 6 bases and J 2 bases; nucleotides not matched to a gene: 3. From germline, CDR1 is SGDLS and CDR2 YYNGEE. This CDR3 is 13 amino acids long. The DNA of the CDR3 is TGTGCCAGCACAGCGGGGCCCACAGATACGCAGTATTTT. Translated: CASTAGPTDTQYF.

The chain uses TRBV18 and TRBJ1-1; the match to TRBD1 covers 8 bases. CDR1 is KGHSH and CDR2 is LQKENI in the germline V gene. Trimming removed 0 bases from V and 6 bases from J; junction bases left unmatched: 9. CDR3 size: 16 residues. This CDR3 reads CASSPPNSGGSAEAFF. DNA for the CDR3: TGTGCCAGCTCACCACCAAATTCAGGGGGCTCAGCTGAAGCTTTCTTT.

The V call is TRBV11-3, the J call TRBJ2-1, with 14 bases that match TRBD2. The length of the CDR3 is 15 residues. J gave up 7 bases and V 4 bases, and 3 bases lay outside the gene matches. Germline CDR1 is SGHNT and CDR2 is YENEEA. This CDR3 reads CASSSGTSGRNEQFF. For the CDR3, the DNA is TGTGCCAGCAGCTCCGGGACTAGCGGGAGAAATGAGCAGTTCTTC.

This clone has at least ten counts. The V gene is TRBV27, the J gene TRBJ2-1; 8 positions match TRBD1. The CDR3 length is 17 residues. Trimming at V came to 0 bases and at J to 6 bases, leaving 10 bases not matched to a gene. The germline CDR1 and CDR2 sequences are MNHEY and SMNVEV (reference sequence). Written as DNA, the CDR3 is TGTGCCAGCAGTTTATCCCTATACAGGGGGTTAGGCAATGAGCAGTTCTTC. Residues: CASSLSLYRGLGNEQFF.

The chain uses TRBV7-2 and TRBJ2-1, with 7 bases fitting TRBD2. Germline V CDR1 and CDR2: SGHTA, FQGNSA. The CDR3 totals 13 residues. V lost 5 bases and J lost 7; bases outside the gene matches: 5. The CDR3 loop is CASSERTRNEQFF. The DNA for the CDR3 is TGTGCCAGCAGCGAGCGGACTAGGAATGAGCAGTTCTTC.

The chain has TRBV7-3 and TRBJ2-1; D perhaps matches TRBD1 (7 bases). CDR3 length: 15 amino acids. V was cut by 5 bases and J by 9 bases, with 20 bases left in between. From germline, CDR1 is SGHTA and CDR2 FQGTGA. The CDR3 coding sequence is TGTGCCAGCAGCCAGGGCGGGACAGACCCCGGTGAGCAGTTCTTC. Translated, it gives CASSQGGTDPGEQFF.

The chain carries TRBV5-1 and TRBJ1-5; D might be TRBD1 (6 bases). CDR1 is SGHRS, CDR2 YFSETQ, per germline. This CDR3 is built from 14 residues. With 5 bases removed from V and 0 bases from J, the gap between germline ends came to 9 bases. CDR3 loop: CASRWGHSNQPQHF. CDR3 sequence (DNA): TGCGCCAGCAGGTGGGGGCATAGCAATCAGCCCCAGCATTTT.

J is TRBJ1-6 and V is TRBV4-1, with D tentatively TRBD1 (6 bases). The germline gives CDR1 MGHRA, CDR2 YSYEKL. V lost 0 bases and J 9 bases, leaving 12 bases between the germline ends. This CDR3 has 15 residues. CDR3 sequence (DNA): TGCGCCAGCAGCCAAGAGGACAGAGTGAGTTCACCCCTCCACTTT. It encodes CASSQEDRVSSPLHF.

This chain uses TRBV9 with TRBJ1-1, with D unclear. CDR1 is SGDLS and CDR2 is YYNGEE in the germline V gene. V shed 3 bases and J shed 13 bases, with 13 bases lying between them. The CDR3 runs to 11 residues. The CDR3 spells CASSALMRGFF. As DNA, the CDR3 is TGTGCCAGCAGCGCTCTCATGCGGGGTTTCTTT.

The chain recombines TRBV28 with TRBJ1-5, with 9 bases matching TRBD1. There are 22 residues in the CDR3. The germline CDR1 and CDR2 sequences are MDHEN and SYDVKM. The trim removed 7 bases at V and 7 bases at J, leaving 32 bases unmatched. CDR3 DNA sequence: TGTGCCAGCACCCCCCCATGGACAGGGGTGTTCGGGTCCGACCTCCCCATACAGCCCCAGCATTTT. Encoded protein: CASTPPWTGVFGSDLPIQPQHF.

The chain employs TRBV10-3 and TRBJ1-5, with D perhaps matching TRBD1 (6 bases). Trimming left V 11 bases short and J 4 bases short, with 15 bases between. Germline CDR1 is ENHRY and CDR2 is SYGVKD. There are 13 residues in the CDR3. The CDR3 loop is CASSRDTNQPQHF. CDR3 in DNA: TGTGCCTCGTCCCGGGACACTAATCAGCCCCAGCATTTT.

This clone was observed a handful of times. The chain is built from TRBV18 and TRBJ1-2, with no clear D. Trimming pared 3 bases from V and 3 bases from J, leaving 8 bases between. Germline V gene data show CDR1 as KGHSH and CDR2 as LQKENI. The CDR3 loop spans 13 amino acids. DNA of the CDR3: TGTGCCAGCTCACCGCCTGACTACTATGGCTACACCTTC. Translated: CASSPPDYYGYTF. The whole variable domain, remainder taken from reference TRBV18 and TRBJ1-2, is NAGVMQNPRHLVRRRGQEARLRCSPMKGHSHVYWYRQLPEEGLKFMVYLQKENIIDESGMPKERFSAEFPKEGPSILRIQQVVRGDSAAYFCASSPPDYYGYTFGSGTRLTVV.

V gene TRBV5-8 combines with J gene TRBJ2-7; possibly TRBD1 for D (6 bases). Trimming stripped 0 bases from V and 0 bases from J, with 10 bases between. This CDR3 has 15 amino acids. The germline V gene has CDR1 SGHTS and CDR2 YDEGEE. CDR3 DNA sequence: TGTGCCAGCAGCTTGGAGGGGGTCAGCTCCTACGAGCAGTACTTC. Translation gives CASSLEGVSSYEQYF.

The V and J genes are TRBV18 and TRBJ2-7; 7 bases agree with TRBD1. Per germline, CDR1 KGHSH and CDR2 LQKENI. CDR3 length: 15 residues. V lost 6 bases and J lost 0; bases outside the gene matches: 8. The CDR3 spells CASSPTRDSSYEQYF. DNA for the CDR3: TGTGCCAGCTCCCCGACTCGGGACAGCTCCTACGAGCAGTACTTC.

The genes are TRBV7-3 and TRBJ2-3, with D hard to call. The length of the CDR3 is 14 residues. V dropped 1 base and J dropped 4 bases, with 9 bases sitting between them. The germline V gene encodes CDR1 SGHTA and CDR2 FQGTGA. The CDR3 sequence is CASSLRVGADTQYF. In DNA form, the CDR3 reads TGTGCCAGCAGCTTAAGGGTGGGCGCAGATACGCAGTATTTT.

This clone was picked up a small number of times. The chain combines TRBV11-3 with TRBJ2-1, with D tentatively TRBD2 (6 bases). Germline CDR1 reads SGHNT; CDR2 reads YENEEA. CDR3 length: 14 residues. Trimming took off 6 bases at V and 7 bases at J, with 16 bases between the two ends. In DNA form, the CDR3 reads TGTGCCAGCAGTGTGGGAGGTAACGGTAATGAGCAGTTCTTC. It codes for CASSVGGNGNEQFF. Using reference TRBV11-3 and TRBJ2-1 for the parts outside the CDR3, the full variable domain is EAGVVQSPRYKIIEKKQPVAFWCNPISGHNTLYWYLQNLGQGPELLIRYENEEAVDDSQLPKDRFSAERLKGVDSTLKIQPAELGDSAVYLCASSVGGNGNEQFFGPGTRLTVL.

This rearrangement joins TRBV15 to TRBJ2-2; D remains unclear. Germline values: CDR1 LNHNV, CDR2 YYDKDF (reference sequence). V lost 0 bases and J lost 5, with 10 bases in between. The CDR3 consists of 15 residues. The chain's CDR3 is CATSRDRMKTGELFF. CDR3 DNA: TGTGCCACCAGCAGAGACAGGATGAAAACCGGGGAGCTGTTTTTT.